The 15 T cell receptor beta chains given below trace back to one sample, sequenced in a study of T cell changes during pregnancy in multiple sclerosis. Produced via immunoSEQ multiplex PCR; TCRdb's table is partial and in-frame only. Of roughly 50,000 clones listed, more than 85% are singletons. The sequences come from CD4+ T cells from peripheral blood mononuclear cells, collected after pregnancy. These receptors all come from a female donor with multiple sclerosis, enrolled in a pregnancy study.

The chain combines TRBV9 with TRBJ2-1, with 11 bases matching TRBD2. The CDR3 sequence is 18 residues long. Trimming cost V 0 bases and J 1 base; bases outside gene matches: 6. The germline gives CDR1 SGDLS, CDR2 YYNGEE. CDR3 residues: CASSVGLAGGKSYNEQFF. The CDR3 region has the DNA TGTGCCAGCAGCGTAGGGCTAGCGGGGGGCAAATCCTACAATGAGCAGTTCTTC.

The chain carries TRBV5-1 and TRBJ2-5; 10 positions agree with TRBD1. The CDR3 loop spans 15 amino acids. Germline V gives CDR1 SGHRS, CDR2 YFSETQ. V was clipped by 7 bases and J by 4 bases; unmatched bases: 10. The CDR3 is CASSVGTGVGETQYF. As DNA, the CDR3 is TGCGCCAGCTCGGTGGGGACAGGGGTAGGAGAGACCCAGTACTTC.

The chain carries TRBV7-9 and TRBJ2-1, with TRBD2 as a possible D gene (6 bases). This CDR3 contains 18 residues. Germline lookup yields CDR1 SEHNR and CDR2 FQNEAQ (reference sequence). V shed 5 bases and J shed 0 bases, with 20 bases lying between them. The CDR3 DNA is TGTGCCAGCAGCCCCGTTGAGGGACTCAAGAGCTCCTACAATGAGCAGTTCTTC. Its translation: CASSPVEGLKSSYNEQFF.

The chain combines TRBV5-1 with TRBJ2-1; 10 bases line up with TRBD2. V lost 1 base and J lost 3; bases outside the gene matches: 4. CDR1 is SGHRS, CDR2 YFSETQ, per germline. CDR3 length: 16 residues. The CDR3 loop reads CASSLSPSGSYNEQFF. CDR3 bases: TGCGCCAGCAGCTTGTCTCCTAGCGGGAGCTACAATGAGCAGTTCTTC. The whole variable domain, filled in from reference TRBV5-1 and TRBJ2-1, reads KAGVTQTPRYLIKTRGQQVTLSCSPISGHRSVSWYQQTPGQGLQFLFEYFSETQRNKGNFPGRFSGRQFSNSRSEMNVSTLELGDSALYLCASSLSPSGSYNEQFFGPGTRLTVL.

The chain joins TRBV2 to TRBJ2-4, with TRBD1 matching over 7 bases. CDR1 and CDR2 from the germline V gene are SNHLY and FYNNEI. The CDR3 contains 14 residues. Germline trimming cut 7 bases from V and 6 bases from J; bases unmatched to any gene: 9. The CDR3 nucleotides read TGTGCCAGCAAACCTCCAGGGGGATCAAACATTCAGTACTTC. Its translation is CASKPPGGSNIQYF.

This sequence joins TRBV5-4 and TRBJ2-2; no definite D call. V was cut by 3 bases and J by 3 bases, with 12 bases left in between. The CDR3 has 15 amino acids. From germline, CDR1 is SGHNT and CDR2 YYREEE (reference sequence). This chain's CDR3 is CASSYPGAYTGELFF. CDR3 in DNA: TGTGCCAGCAGCTATCCTGGAGCGTACACCGGGGAGCTGTTTTTT.

This clone was observed a single time. The chain links TRBV29-1 to TRBJ1-1; weak D call: TRBD1 (5 bases). The germline V gene encodes CDR1 SQVTM and CDR2 ANQGSEA. This CDR3 has 14 amino acids. V lost 7 bases and J 2 bases, leaving 17 bases between the germline ends. The DNA of the CDR3 is TGCAGCGCAACTGCGGGGACGGGTAACACTGAAGCTTTCTTT. Protein product: CSATAGTGNTEAFF.

The chain uses TRBV5-6 and TRBJ2-4; D is ambiguous. Trimming took 0 bases from V and 3 from J, leaving 7 bases between them. Germline assignment: CDR1 SGHDT and CDR2 YYEEEE. The CDR3 length is 14 residues. The chain's CDR3 is CASSLATYKNIQYF. The CDR3 DNA sequence: TGTGCCAGCAGCTTGGCCACTTACAAAAACATTCAGTACTTC.

This clone was counted once. Here the CDR3 DNA reads TGCGCCAGCAGCTACCGACAGGGGGGGAACACCGGGGAGCTGTTTTTT. Protein product: CASSYRQGGNTGELFF. The V call is TRBV5-1, the J call TRBJ2-2; 9 positions agree with TRBD1. The CDR3 length is 16 residues. Unmatched junction bases numbered 4, after V lost 3 bases and J lost 1 base. The germline CDR1 and CDR2 sequences are SGHRS and YFSETQ.

CDR3 loop: CASSVSPGGGTSEYNEQFF. CDR3 in DNA: TGTGCCAGCAGCGTTTCACCTGGGGGCGGGACTAGCGAATACAATGAGCAGTTCTTC. The chain carries TRBV9 and TRBJ2-1; 10 bases map to TRBD2. The germline CDR1 and CDR2 sequences are SGDLS and YYNGEE. J was trimmed by 4 bases and V by 2 bases; bases with no gene match: 15. This CDR3 contains 19 residues.

In this sample, this clone turned up once. The rearrangement links TRBV7-3 to TRBJ1-1; possibly TRBD1 for D (6 bases). V was pared by 4 bases and J by 5 bases, with 14 bases between. Per germline, CDR1 SGHTA and CDR2 FQGTGA. The CDR3 is made up of 14 amino acids. CDR3 DNA: TGTGCCAGCAGCTCATACCTCAGGGGTACTGAAGCTTTCTTT. Its protein is CASSSYLRGTEAFF. The variable domain in full, with the rest retrieved from reference TRBV7-3 and TRBJ1-1, is GAGVSQTPSNKVTEKGKYVELRCDPISGHTALYWYRQSLGQGPEFLIYFQGTGAADDSGLPNDRFFAVRPEGSVSTLKIQRTERGDSAVYLCASSSYLRGTEAFFGQGTRLTVV.

Only one count was recorded for this clone. The rearrangement links TRBV27 to TRBJ1-5; tentatively, D is TRBD1 (6 bases). Germline V lookup: CDR1 MNHEY, CDR2 SMNVEV (reference sequence). The CDR3 contains 14 residues. V was pared by 8 bases and J by 1 base, with 12 bases between. The CDR3 region is CASAPDRSNQPQHF. The CDR3 bases are TGTGCCAGCGCCCCGGACAGAAGCAATCAGCCCCAGCATTTT.

The CDR3 here is CATSEGVGQGVSEQYF. Written as DNA, the CDR3 is TGTGCCACCAGTGAAGGCGTGGGACAGGGGGTCAGTGAGCAGTACTTC. The V and J genes are TRBV15 and TRBJ2-7; 11 bases align to TRBD1. The trim removed 6 bases at V and 7 bases at J, leaving 14 bases unmatched. The CDR3 totals 16 residues. Per germline, CDR1 LNHNV and CDR2 YYDKDF (reference sequence).

The rearrangement uses TRBV28 and TRBJ2-7, with D possibly matching TRBD2 (5 bases). CDR3 length equals 14 residues. In germline, CDR1 is MDHEN, CDR2 SYDVKM. V dropped 7 bases and J dropped 1 base, with 14 bases sitting between them. The CDR3 coding sequence is TGTGCCAGCAAGACCCGGGGTGGATCCTACGAGCAGTACTTC. This codes for CASKTRGGSYEQYF.

The chain carries TRBV9 and TRBJ2-5; 12 positions match TRBD2. The germline gives CDR1 SGDLS, CDR2 YYNGEE. Trimming cost V 0 bases and J 5 bases; bases outside gene matches: 2. The CDR3 consists of 15 residues. The CDR3 spells CASSVGLAGAETQYF. In nucleotides, the CDR3 is TGTGCCAGCAGCGTAGGACTAGCGGGAGCTGAGACCCAGTACTTC.